The 19 T cell receptor beta chains below come from one sample, sequenced in a study of resident and recirculating memory T cells in vitiligo. Profiled with immunoSEQ multiplex PCR; TCRdb holds only in-frame clones, not every one. The repertoire holds tens of thousands of clones, with approximately 91% as singletons. The material sequenced was blood. All receptors derive from a male donor with vitiligo.

The chain links TRBV7-3 to TRBJ2-1; TRBD1 matches 10 bases. The CDR3 runs to 16 residues. Trimming removed 5 bases from V and 9 bases from J; junction bases left unmatched: 13. CDR1 SGHTA and CDR2 FQGTGA come from the germline V gene. CDR3 coding DNA: TGTGCCAGCAGCCCCAGGGGAGGGCGGACAGGGGGTGAGCAGTTCTTC. The encoded protein is CASSPRGGRTGGEQFF.

The chain links TRBV29-1 to TRBJ1-2, with D tentatively TRBD1 (6 bases). The CDR3 is 14 amino acids. The V and J ends lost 3 bases and 4 bases respectively, with 15 bases between them. Germline V gene data show CDR1 as SQVTM and CDR2 as ANQGSEA. As DNA, the CDR3 is TGCAGCGTTGAGAAACTAGGACAGCGCTATGGCTACACCTTC. Residues: CSVEKLGQRYGYTF. Filled out from reference TRBV29-1 and TRBJ1-2, the complete variable domain reads SAVISQKPSRDICQRGTSLTIQCQVDSQVTMMFWYRQQPGQSLTLIATANQGSEATYESGFVIDKFPISRPNLTFSTLTVSNMSPEDSSIYLCSVEKLGQRYGYTFGSGTRLTVV.

V and J are TRBV7-3 and TRBJ2-2, with a possible D match to TRBD1 (6 bases). The CDR3 runs to 16 residues. Germline V gene sequence: CDR1 SGHTA, CDR2 FQGTGA. The ends were cut back, 4 bases at V and 5 bases at J, with 17 bases in the middle. This CDR3 reads CASSSAGTRRTGELFF. The CDR3 DNA sequence: TGTGCCAGCAGCTCCGCCGGGACAAGAAGAACCGGGGAGCTGTTTTTT.

The chain couples TRBV6-6 to TRBJ1-2; weak D call: TRBD1 (6 bases). The CDR3 loop spans 12 amino acids. The germline V gene encodes CDR1 MNHNY and CDR2 SVGAGI (reference sequence). V gave up 0 bases and J gave up 11 bases, with 10 bases separating them. Written as DNA, the CDR3 is TGTGCCAGCAGTTACTCGGGCAGGGGATACACCTTC. It yields the protein CASSYSGRGYTF.

This clone was detected only once. CDR3 loop: CASSLSGGYEQYF. DNA of the CDR3: TGTGCCAGCAGCTTGAGCGGGGGTTACGAGCAGTACTTC. The chain employs TRBV7-2 and TRBJ2-7; 8 nucleotides align to TRBD2. The CDR3 extends over 13 amino acids. V trimming: 3 bases; J trimming: 4 bases; junction bases outside the gene matches: 2. CDR1 and CDR2 from the germline V gene are SGHTA and FQGNSA.

This sequence joins TRBV7-8 and TRBJ1-3; D might be TRBD1 (5 bases). Per germline, CDR1 SGHVS and CDR2 FQNEAQ. The CDR3 has 17 amino acids. V dropped 5 bases and J dropped 2 bases, with 19 bases sitting between them. CDR3 coding DNA: TGTGCCAGCAGCCCGATAGGACAAGTAGGTGCTGGAAACACCATATATTTT. Translation gives CASSPIGQVGAGNTIYF.

This clone was detected only once. The chain has TRBV5-1 and TRBJ1-2; D call uncertain. The CDR3 runs to 14 residues. The ends were cut back, 3 bases at V and 3 bases at J, with 12 bases in the middle. The germline CDR1 and CDR2 sequences are SGHRS and YFSETQ. The CDR3 reads CASSSRAGDYGYTF. Written as DNA, the CDR3 is TGCGCCAGCAGCTCCCGAGCTGGAGACTATGGCTACACCTTC.

The V call is TRBV4-1, the J call TRBJ1-1, with D perhaps matching TRBD1 (5 bases). The V gene's germline CDR1 is MGHRA and CDR2 YSYEKL. The V end lost 5 bases, the J end lost 11 bases, and 12 bases lay between the germline ends. The CDR3 runs to 11 residues. CDR3 coding DNA: TGCGCCAGCAGCGGGGGGGTGAGGGCTTTCTTT. Amino acids: CASSGGVRAFF.

There are a few counts of this clone. The chain has TRBV7-9 and TRBJ1-4, with a weak D call TRBD1 (6 bases). Trimming removed 0 bases from V and 7 bases from J, with 12 bases in between. This CDR3 spans 15 amino acids. The germline gives CDR1 SEHNR, CDR2 FQNEAQ (reference sequence). The DNA of the CDR3 is TGTGCCAGCAGCTTAGCTTCGGGACAAATTGAAAAACTGTTTTTT. Its translation is CASSLASGQIEKLFF.

This clone appeared once. This sequence joins TRBV6-5 and TRBJ2-3; possibly TRBD2 for D (6 bases). V shed 10 bases and J shed 1 base, with 18 bases lying between them. The CDR3 spans 15 residues. Germline loops: CDR1 MNHEY, CDR2 SVGAGI. The CDR3 loop reads CATKGRPSGTDTQYF. The CDR3, as DNA: TGTGCCACCAAGGGCCGACCTAGCGGCACAGATACGCAGTATTTT.

The chain carries TRBV4-2 and TRBJ2-7; a weak D match, TRBD2 (6 bases). The CDR3 spans 14 residues. The germline V gene encodes CDR1 LGHNA and CDR2 YNFKEQ. The ends were cut back, 1 base at V and 3 bases at J, with 10 bases in the middle. This CDR3 reads CASSQAGEGYEQYF. In DNA, the CDR3 is TGTGCCAGCAGCCAAGCGGGGGAAGGCTACGAGCAGTACTTC.

CDR3 protein: CASSQDPFSPQHF. The DNA for the CDR3 is TGTGCCAGCAGCCAAGACCCCTTCTCGCCCCAGCATTTT. The chain recombines TRBV14 with TRBJ1-5, with unresolved D. CDR1 and CDR2 (germline): SGHDN, FVKESK. V was clipped by 0 bases and J by 9 bases, with 9 bases between them. The CDR3 covers 13 residues.

This chain joins TRBV7-2 and TRBJ2-2, with D possibly TRBD1 on 5 matching bases. Between the trimmed V and J ends, which lost 2 bases and 4 bases, there was a span of 14 bases. Germline V gives CDR1 SGHTA, CDR2 FQGNSA. This CDR3 region has 16 residues. In DNA, the CDR3 is TGTGCCAGCAGCTTACCCCCAGGGTCGGGCACCGGGGAGCTGTTTTTT. Translated, it gives CASSLPPGSGTGELFF.

V usage is TRBV30 and J usage is TRBJ2-2; 8 nucleotides line up with TRBD1. V lost 0 bases to trimming and J lost 5 bases; unmatched junction nucleotides: 8. This CDR3 region has 16 residues. Germline CDR1 reads GTSNPN; CDR2 reads SVGIG (reference sequence). CDR3 protein: CAWSVPDRDWTGELFF. For the CDR3, the DNA is TGTGCCTGGAGTGTACCGGACAGGGATTGGACCGGGGAGCTGTTTTTT.

CDR3 coding DNA: TGTGCCAGCAGCCCCTTCGGGAGGACAGATACGCAGTATTTT. Translating gives CASSPFGRTDTQYF. V is TRBV11-3 and J is TRBJ2-3; 7 bases align to TRBD2. CDR1 is SGHNT and CDR2 is YENEEA in the germline V gene. The CDR3 loop spans 14 amino acids. The junction had 5 bases not matched to a gene; V was cut back by 5 bases and J by 3 bases. Based on the CDR3 plus reference TRBV11-3 and TRBJ2-3, the full variable domain is EAGVVQSPRYKIIEKKQPVAFWCNPISGHNTLYWYLQNLGQGPELLIRYENEEAVDDSQLPKDRFSAERLKGVDSTLKIQPAELGDSAVYLCASSPFGRTDTQYFGPGTRLTVL.

The gene calls are TRBV30 and TRBJ2-7, with D maybe TRBD2 (6 bases). Per the germline V gene, CDR1 is GTSNPN and CDR2 is SVGIG (reference sequence). This CDR3 region has 13 residues. Deletions cut 4 bases from V and 3 bases from J, with 13 bases between. CDR3 protein: CAWNFGGLYEQYF. The CDR3 region has the DNA TGTGCCTGGAACTTTGGGGGACTCTACGAGCAGTACTTC.

This rearrangement joins TRBV15 to TRBJ2-3, with 8 nucleotides matching TRBD1. The germline V gene has CDR1 LNHNV and CDR2 YYDKDF (reference sequence). The CDR3 totals 16 residues. The ends lost 1 base at V and 0 bases at J; junction bases unmatched: 3. The CDR3 region is CATSRATGASTDTQYF. The DNA of the CDR3 is TGTGCCACCAGCAGAGCGACAGGGGCCAGCACAGATACGCAGTATTTT.

The chain links TRBV4-3 to TRBJ2-5, with a tentative D call TRBD2 (6 bases). The germline CDR1 and CDR2 sequences are LGHNA and YSLEER. The V and J ends lost 0 bases and 5 bases respectively, with 13 bases between them. This CDR3 has 15 residues. The CDR3 region is CASSQDRRGKETQYF. DNA of the CDR3: TGCGCCAGCAGCCAAGATCGGAGGGGTAAGGAGACCCAGTACTTC.

The chain carries TRBV28 and TRBJ2-6; D not certain. With 6 bases removed from V and 0 bases from J, the gap between germline ends came to 9 bases. The CDR3 loop spans 15 amino acids. From germline, CDR1 is MDHEN and CDR2 SYDVKM. CDR3 coding DNA: TGTGCCAGCAGACAGTATAGCTCTGGGGCCAACGTCCTGACTTTC. Translating gives CASRQYSSGANVLTF.